These T cell receptor beta chains were read from a single sample in a study of blood T cell repertoires in COVID-19. Sequencing was performed with immunoSEQ multiplex PCR; in TCRdb, only in-frame clones are kept and a portion is missing. The sample holds approximately 37,000 clones; around 87% are singletons and the top ten take 15% to 20%. Source material: peripheral blood. The source of these receptors is a middle-aged man in a cohort sampled during active COVID-19. Both conserved end residues are part of each CDR3. A D gene is named only where the DNA matches it firmly. Only part of the rows carry a size: once, few, many, or a class if the clone is expanded.

>TRBJ2-2|.|TRBV7-3|.
CASRRDFNTGELFF
TGTGCCAGCAGACGGGACTTTAACACCGGGGAGCTGTTTTTT
>TRBJ1-5|.|TRBV21-1|.
CASSKGGQGALNQPQHF
TGTGCCAGCAGCAAAGGGGGACAGGGGGCTCTCAATCAGCCCCAGCATTTT
>TRBJ2-7|.|TRBV3-1/TRBV3-2|TRBD1
CASLSTGKGRTYEQYF
TGTGCCAGCCTCTCGACAGGGAAAGGGCGGACCTACGAGCAGTACTTC
>TRBJ1-3|once|TRBV18|.
CASSHQAGVHSGNTIYF
TGTGCCAGCTCACACCAGGCTGGCGTACACTCTGGAAACACCATATATTTT
>TRBJ2-7|.|TRBV27|TRBD1
CASSPPVDRGFADEQYF
TGTGCCAGCAGTCCCCCGGTCGACAGGGGCTTTGCCGACGAGCAGTACTTC
>TRBJ1-2|few|TRBV4-3|TRBD1
CASSQDPIRDRWNGYTF
TGCGCCAGCAGCCAAGACCCTATCCGGGACAGGTGGAATGGCTACACCTTC
>TRBJ2-6|once|TRBV19|.
CASSILAFYSGANVLTF
TGTGCCAGTAGTATTCTAGCCTTCTACTCTGGGGCCAACGTCCTGACTTTC
>TRBJ2-7|once|TRBV7-2|.
CASSLDRTYEQYF
TGTGCCAGCAGCTTAGACAGAACCTACGAGCAGTACTTC
>TRBJ1-6|few|TRBV7-9|.
CASSSSRGMGSYNSPLHF
TGTGCCAGCAGCTCCTCCCGGGGAATGGGCTCCTATAATTCACCCCTCCACTTT
>TRBJ1-2|once|TRBV2|.
CASSDLRGRGKDGYTF
TGTGCCAGCAGTGATCTCAGGGGAAGGGGTAAGGATGGCTACACCTTC
>TRBJ1-5|.|TRBV6-5|TRBD1
CASSSQTGGHQPQHF
TGTGCCAGCAGTTCCCAGACAGGGGGCCATCAGCCCCAGCATTTT
>TRBJ1-1|few|TRBV29-1|.
CSVPPGSNTEAFF
TGCAGCGTTCCCCCGGGGTCGAACACTGAAGCTTTCTTT
>TRBJ2-3|.|TRBV7-8|TRBD1
CASRYTGGGSDTQYF
TGTGCCAGCAGATACACAGGGGGCGGGTCAGATACGCAGTATTTT
>TRBJ1-1|.|TRBV2|.
CASSETALGAFF
TGTGCCAGCAGTGAGACAGCCCTTGGGGCTTTCTTT
>TRBJ2-3|.|TRBV6-2/TRBV6-3|TRBD2
CASSYGSQELAGDTQYF
TGTGCCAGCAGTTACGGGTCCCAAGAACTAGCGGGAGATACGCAGTATTTT